This T cell receptor (beta chain) appears in the sequencing data of a study of memory CD4+ T cells and cytomegalovirus serostatus (dated 2019 in TCRdb). For the wider study: The cohort comprised 33 healthy Belgian adults, 9 CMV seropositive and roughly 25 CMV seronegative. To replicate a published TCR-based CMV serostatus classifier, the researchers sequenced the CD4+ memory TCRbeta repertoires of a Belgian cohort whose cytomegalovirus serostatus was known.

The junction shows trimming of 0 bases on V and 1 base on J, plus 3 bases between the germline ends. Via the germline V gene, CDR1 is LGHNA and CDR2 YSLEER. Inclusive of the bounding cysteine and phenylalanine, the CDR3 is 13 residues long. Left in the record is the CDR3 DNA by itself, 39 bases read in frame from the first base. Of note for this clone: Its antigen is currently not known. No quality values exist for individual bases; no much larger clone is one base distant.

The Quick-DNA Microprep Kit was used to extract genomic DNA from the sorted cells. Amplification of TCRbeta DNA was done with the immunoSEQ hsTCRbeta kit, following the protocol from the manufacturer. TCRbeta libraries were sequenced on an Illumina MiSeq instrument. The original pipeline was this. After out-of-frame sequences were removed, 2 million to 2.5 million distinct TCRbeta sequences remained, averaging about 67,000 per individual. Each individual was scored using the number of some 160 previously reported CMV-associated TCRbeta sequences that the individual carried and the total number of productive distinct TCRbeta sequences. A beta-binomial model was reimplemented in Python, and scikit-learn random forests with default parameters were trained on US cohort data. Classifier performance on the Belgian cohort was summarized as median AUC with percentile confidence intervals calculated over 10,000 bootstrap iterations. TCRdb retrieved this table from immuneACCESS and kept in-frame rearrangements only. Not all clones are present; in checked studies, unresolved V genes account for under half, and no reason is known for the remainder. Clonal size and the V and J genes are those of that table, whereas D and trimming came from the DNA. The sample data list under 80,000 clones, and around four fifths of these were observed just once. The ten most abundant clones make up roughly 2.6% of the sample.

A FACSAria II was used to sort memory CD4+ T cells, defined as single viable CD3+CD4+CD8-CD45RO+ cells. To determine CMV serostatus, a Roche Elecsys assay was used that detects serum IgG against CMV pp150, pp28, p38 and p52. After the samples were thawed, total CD4+ T cells were enriched through positive selection using CD4 magnetic microbeads. The samples came from a separate study whose specific focus was interrogating the CD4+ T cell memory repertoire. Peripheral blood mononuclear cells were isolated and cryopreserved following standard operating procedures; serum was stored at -80 °C. The staining relied on CD3-PerCP (BW264/56), CD4-APC (RPA-T4), CD45RO-PE (UCHT1) and CD8-Pacific Orange (3B5) antibodies, and Sytox blue was used to exclude non-viable cells. Paper-wide results and their limitations: The results were interpreted as suggesting that the CMV-associated TCR signature is mostly present in the CD4+ memory repertoire. Only CD4+CD45RO+ memory cells were sequenced, in contrast to the original study, which included naive and memory CD4+ and CD8+ populations. The original-framework classifier achieved a median bootstrapped AUC of approximately 0.94 with a 95% CI of 0.76-1.00 on the Belgian cohort. Among the 150 to 200 previously reported CMV-associated TCRbeta sequences, 67 showed up in the CD4+ memory repertoires, with each one found in between one and five individuals. For CMV serostatus prediction, a median bootstrapped AUC of about 0.95 was reached with the original framework, and a median bootstrapped AUC of around 0.9 was reached with a US-trained random forest.

Sequencing used memory CD4+ T cells from blood. The sequence was obtained from an adult in good health and CMV-seropositive. Recombination connected TRBV4-3 to TRBJ1-1; no D gene can be assigned with confidence. The CDR3 protein sequence reads: CASSQDGNTEAFF. DNA sequence: TGCGCCAGCAGCCAAGACGGGAACACTGAAGCTTTCTTT.